The 16 T cell receptor beta chains below were found in one sample sequenced in a study of cytomegalovirus exposure and HLA in healthy donors. The assay was immunoSEQ multiplex PCR, and TCRdb's table has in-frame clones only and misses some. The repertoire holds about 76,000 clones, with roughly 94% as singletons. Sequenced sample: PBMCs. Receptors originate from a woman under 30 in good health and CMV-seropositive.

This chain joins TRBV4-1 and TRBJ2-7; the D gene is possibly TRBD2 (5 bases). Germline V CDR1 and CDR2: MGHRA, YSYEKL. This CDR3 is built from 13 residues. V lost 0 bases, J lost 6 bases, and 9 bases lay in between. The CDR3 here is CASSQEVRGEQYF. For the CDR3, the DNA is TGCGCCAGCAGCCAAGAAGTCCGGGGCGAGCAGTACTTC.

The V gene is TRBV19, the J gene TRBJ2-2; D is possibly TRBD2 (5 bases). Germline V lookup: CDR1 LNHDA, CDR2 SQIVND (reference sequence). The V end was cut by 7 bases, the J end by 2 bases, with 17 bases between. This CDR3 comprises 16 residues. Here the CDR3 reads CASTPRARANTGELFF. Here the CDR3 DNA reads TGTGCCAGTACCCCTAGGGCGCGGGCTAACACCGGGGAGCTGTTTTTT.

The chain is built from TRBV19 and TRBJ2-1; D ambiguous. CDR1 is LNHDA and CDR2 is SQIVND in the germline V gene (reference sequence). This CDR3 spans 15 amino acids. The ends were cut back, 3 bases at V and 2 bases at J, with 11 bases in the middle. CDR3 amino acids: CASSIYSSPYNEQFF. The CDR3 DNA is TGTGCCAGTAGTATTTACAGCTCTCCCTACAATGAGCAGTTCTTC.

This chain connects TRBV19 to TRBJ1-4; 11 bases align to TRBD1. Germline V gene sequence: CDR1 LNHDA, CDR2 SQIVND (reference sequence). CDR3 length: 14 amino acids. V shed 3 bases, J shed 11 bases, and the junction held 5 bases outside the gene matches. The CDR3 is CASSMEGTGGKLFF. CDR3 nucleotides: TGTGCCAGTAGTATGGAGGGGACAGGGGGGAAACTGTTTTTT.

The chain recombines TRBV7-9 with TRBJ1-1; D may be TRBD1 (6 bases). The CDR3 is 14 amino acids. The V end was cut by 5 bases, the J end by 4 bases, with 14 bases between. CDR1 is SEHNR, CDR2 FQNEAQ, per germline (reference sequence). In DNA, the CDR3 is TGTGCCAGCAGCACAAGCAGGGGCAGCACTGAAGCTTTCTTT. This encodes CASSTSRGSTEAFF.

The V and J genes are TRBV11-3 and TRBJ1-1, with D tentatively TRBD1 (5 bases). In germline, CDR1 is SGHNT, CDR2 YENEEA. The CDR3 extends over 13 amino acids. Trimming shortened V by 5 bases and J by 6 bases, and 13 bases separated the two germline ends. CDR3 protein: CASSPYQGAEAFF. The CDR3 DNA reads TGTGCCAGCAGCCCGTATCAGGGTGCTGAAGCTTTCTTT.

The CDR3 is CASSQFDRGLHNSPLHF. For the CDR3, the DNA is TGTGCCAGCAGCCAATTTGACAGGGGGCTGCATAATTCACCCCTCCACTTT. This sequence joins TRBV11-2 and TRBJ1-6, with 10 bases fitting TRBD1. The junction had 9 bases not matched to a gene; V was cut back by 5 bases and J by 5 bases. Germline CDR1 is SGHAT and CDR2 is FQNNGV. This CDR3 contains 17 residues.

The chain recombines TRBV29-1 with TRBJ2-1; 9 bases match TRBD1. Germline V lookup: CDR1 SQVTM, CDR2 ANQGSEA. The CDR3 loop spans 15 amino acids. J was trimmed by 3 bases and V by 1 base; bases with no gene match: 4. The CDR3 DNA sequence: TGCAGCGTTGAAGGCGGACAGGGGAGCTACAATGAGCAGTTCTTC. This gives the protein CSVEGGQGSYNEQFF.

The gene calls are TRBV5-1 and TRBJ2-7; the match to TRBD1 covers 9 bases. The CDR3 has 18 residues. Trimming took 4 bases from V and 2 from J; bases not matched to a gene: 16. Germline V lookup: CDR1 SGHRS, CDR2 YFSETQ. This CDR3 reads CASSTVLGTGKAAYEQYF. The CDR3 DNA sequence: TGCGCCAGCAGCACCGTCCTGGGGACAGGGAAGGCGGCCTACGAGCAGTACTTC. The full variable domain, its missing parts supplied by reference TRBV5-1 and TRBJ2-7, is KAGVTQTPRYLIKTRGQQVTLSCSPISGHRSVSWYQQTPGQGLQFLFEYFSETQRNKGNFPGRFSGRQFSNSRSEMNVSTLELGDSALYLCASSTVLGTGKAAYEQYFGPGTRLTVT.

This clone appeared a few times. The gene calls are TRBV9 and TRBJ2-1, with D possibly matching TRBD2 (7 bases). The CDR3 spans 15 residues. From germline, CDR1 is SGDLS and CDR2 YYNGEE. V gave up 4 bases and J gave up 2 bases, with 13 bases separating them. CDR3 in DNA: TGTGCCAGCAGCAACGGGGGGCGAACCTACAATGAGCAGTTCTTC. Residues: CASSNGGRTYNEQFF.

The J gene is TRBJ2-3, the V gene TRBV30; no reliable D call. The V end was cut by 2 bases, the J end by 6 bases, with 9 bases between. This CDR3 has 12 amino acids. Germline-derived CDR1 and CDR2 are GTSNPN and SVGIG (reference sequence). The DNA of the CDR3 is TGTGCCTGGAGTTGGGCTGGGGATACGCAGTATTTT. Encoded protein: CAWSWAGDTQYF.

J is TRBJ2-2 and V is TRBV19; D perhaps matches TRBD1 (6 bases). V was shortened by 10 bases and J by 1 base, with 13 bases between the two germline ends. This CDR3 has 14 residues. Germline V gene lookup returns CDR1 LNHDA and CDR2 SQIVND (reference sequence). For the CDR3, the DNA is TGTGCCACCTGTCTGACAGGGAACACCGGGGAGCTGTTTTTT. It translates to CATCLTGNTGELFF.

The chain joins TRBV5-6 to TRBJ2-1; 9 bases are shared with TRBD2. The CDR3 spans 14 residues. Trimming took 0 bases from V and 10 from J; bases not matched to a gene: 5. From germline, CDR1 is SGHDT and CDR2 YYEEEE. In nucleotides, the CDR3 is TGTGCCAGCAGCTTGGTGGATCTAGCGGGAGAGCAGTTCTTC. Protein product: CASSLVDLAGEQFF.

The chain is built from TRBV5-4 and TRBJ2-3, with 9 bases lining up with TRBD1. J was trimmed by 2 bases and V by 7 bases; bases with no gene match: 5. The length of the CDR3 is 14 residues. Per the germline V gene, CDR1 is SGHNT and CDR2 is YYREEE (reference sequence). The CDR3 is CASFVQGATDTQYF. The CDR3 DNA reads as TGTGCCAGCTTCGTACAGGGGGCCACAGATACGCAGTATTTT. Full variable domain (rest looked up from reference TRBV5-4 and TRBJ2-3): ETGVTQSPTHLIKTRGQQVTLRCSSQSGHNTVSWYQQALGQGPQFIFQYYREEENGRGNFPPRFSGLQFPNYSSELNVNALELDDSALYLCASFVQGATDTQYFGPGTRLTVL.

The V call is TRBV9, the J call TRBJ2-3; D remains ambiguous. V shed 0 bases and J shed 0 bases, with 8 bases lying between them. The germline V gene has CDR1 SGDLS and CDR2 YYNGEE. This CDR3 is 15 amino acids long. The CDR3 region has the DNA TGTGCCAGCAGCGTAGGGAGTATTAGCACAGATACGCAGTATTTT. It yields the protein CASSVGSISTDTQYF.

CDR3 sequence: CASSGIRLNQPQHF. In DNA form, the CDR3 reads TGTGCCAGCAGTGGAATCAGATTAAATCAGCCCCAGCATTTT. The chain couples TRBV6-1 to TRBJ1-5; no firm D call. There are 14 residues in the CDR3. With 4 bases removed from V and 4 bases from J, the gap between germline ends came to 11 bases. Germline lookup yields CDR1 MNHNS and CDR2 SASEGT.